This TCR beta chain was captured by sequencing in a study of T cell changes during pregnancy in multiple sclerosis. V lost 4 bases and J 4 bases, leaving 17 bases between the germline ends. Per germline, CDR1 MDHEN and CDR2 SYDVKM. The CDR3 has 16 residues. Produced via immunoSEQ multiplex PCR; TCRdb's table is partial and in-frame only. Of 70,000 or so clones in the sample, around nine tenths are singletons; the top ten hold 0.29%. J is TRBJ2-1 and V is TRBV28, with D perhaps TRBD2 (5 bases). This sequence originates from a female donor with multiple sclerosis, enrolled in a pregnancy study. The sample here was CD4+ T cells from peripheral blood mononuclear cells, taken after pregnancy. CDR3 nucleotides: TGTGCCAGCAGTTCACAGCGGAAAAACCTGTACAATGAGCAGTTCTTC. Residues: CASSSQRKNLYNEQFF.